A single sample is the source of the 20 T cell receptor beta chains below, sequenced in a study of beta chain features in type 1 diabetes. Their antigen targets remain unknown. Of the isolated RNA, all was reverse transcribed, and so the sequenced material was expressed TCRB transcripts. TCRdb's copy holds only in-frame clones and misses some; the assay was immunoSEQ multiplex PCR. The repertoire holds 45,000 to 60,000 clones, with approximately 40% as singletons. Study outcomes and limitations: In all four CD4+ subsets, TCRB CDR3 length was significantly, moderately reduced in type 1 diabetes.

The source material was stem cell memory CD4+ T cells from blood. These receptors came from a man aged 30-40 years with type 1 diabetes.

This chain links TRBV5-4 with TRBJ2-1; TRBD2 matches 8 bases. With 2 bases clipped from V and 1 base from J, the junction kept 8 bases outside the gene matches. Per the germline V gene, CDR1 is SGHNT and CDR2 is YYREEE (reference sequence). This CDR3 contains 17 residues. In DNA form, the CDR3 reads TGTGCCAGCAGCTTAAGTTTTGGCGGGAGGTCCTACAATGAGCAGTTCTTC. This gives the protein CASSLSFGGRSYNEQFF.

The genes are TRBV19 and TRBJ2-5, with D tentatively TRBD1 (6 bases). There are 13 residues in the CDR3. Deletions cut 7 bases from V and 0 bases from J, with 9 bases between. CDR1 and CDR2 from the germline V gene are LNHDA and SQIVND (reference sequence). The CDR3 loop is CASTSGDQETQYF. CDR3 bases: TGTGCCAGTACGTCAGGGGACCAAGAGACCCAGTACTTC.

This chain joins TRBV7-9 and TRBJ2-2; 9 bases agree with TRBD1. Germline V gene lookup returns CDR1 SEHNR and CDR2 FQNEAQ (reference sequence). V was clipped by 5 bases and J by 1 base; unmatched bases: 5. The CDR3 is made up of 16 amino acids. This CDR3 reads CASSQRQGVNTGELFF. The CDR3 DNA reads TGTGCCAGCAGCCAAAGACAGGGGGTGAACACCGGGGAGCTGTTTTTT. The whole variable domain, remainder taken from reference TRBV7-9 and TRBJ2-2, is DTGVSQNPRHKITKRGQNVTFRCDPISEHNRLYWYRQTLGQGPEFLTYFQNEAQLEKSRLLSDRFSAERPKGSFSTLEIQRTEQGDSAMYLCASSQRQGVNTGELFFGEGSRLTVL.

The chain has TRBV6-1 and TRBJ2-4; TRBD1 matches 7 bases. Germline trimming cut 6 bases from V and 6 bases from J; bases unmatched to any gene: 2. Germline CDR1 and CDR2: MNHNS and SASEGT. The CDR3 loop spans 12 amino acids. The CDR3, as DNA: TGTGCCAGCAGGGGACAGCGAAACATTCAGTACTTC. Its protein is CASRGQRNIQYF.

Of note for this clone: One end of the junction is discordant with germline, which a read error may explain. V and J are TRBV29-1 and TRBJ2-5; 8 bases agree with TRBD1. The CDR3 consists of 13 residues. Looked up from germline, CDR1 is SQVTM and CDR2 is ANQGSEA. CDR3 sequence: CSAEPRGLETQYF. The DNA for the CDR3 is TGCAGCGCTGAACCCAGGGGGCTAGAGACCCAGTACTTC.

The chain recombines TRBV15 with TRBJ2-3, with 7 bases aligning to TRBD2. CDR3 size: 15 residues. Per the germline V gene, CDR1 is LNHNV and CDR2 is YYDKDF (reference sequence). V gave up 2 bases and J gave up 2 bases; unmatched junction bases: 4. The chain's CDR3 is CATSRTAGLTDTQYF. CDR3 coding DNA: TGTGCCACCAGCAGAACAGCGGGACTCACAGATACGCAGTATTTT.

This chain links TRBV6-5 with TRBJ1-3; tentatively, D is TRBD1 (6 bases). The CDR3 totals 15 residues. The V end was cut by 0 bases, the J end by 2 bases, with 8 bases between. Germline loops: CDR1 MNHEY, CDR2 SVGAGI. The CDR3: CASSYSYRAGNTIYF. CDR3 DNA: TGTGCCAGCAGTTACTCTTACAGGGCTGGAAACACCATATATTTT.

The chain joins TRBV30 to TRBJ2-7, with D tentatively TRBD2 (6 bases). From germline, CDR1 is GTSNPN and CDR2 SVGIG (reference sequence). The CDR3 is 16 amino acids. The V end was cut by 1 base, the J end by 0 bases, with 16 bases between. CDR3 protein: CAWSDFGTPSSYEQYF. In nucleotides, the CDR3 is TGTGCCTGGAGTGATTTCGGGACTCCGAGCTCCTACGAGCAGTACTTC.

This clone was found a few times. The chain couples TRBV4-1 to TRBJ2-1; the match to TRBD2 covers 11 bases. With V trimmed by 1 base and J by 2 bases, 4 bases remained unmatched. CDR3 length: 17 amino acids. CDR1 MGHRA and CDR2 YSYEKL come from the germline V gene. Here the CDR3 reads CASSQGLAGGPYNEQFF. The CDR3 coding sequence is TGCGCCAGCAGCCAAGGGCTAGCGGGAGGACCCTACAATGAGCAGTTCTTC.

This clone came up once. This sequence joins TRBV18 and TRBJ2-7, with 9 bases that match TRBD1. Trimming removed 3 bases from V and 7 bases from J; junction bases left unmatched: 13. Germline-derived CDR1 and CDR2 are KGHSH and LQKENI. This CDR3 spans 16 amino acids. The CDR3: CASSPTTGTGLREQYF. The CDR3 DNA sequence: TGTGCCAGCTCACCCACCACCGGGACAGGGCTTCGGGAGCAGTACTTC.

This clone has only a few counts. The CDR3 reads CSASPRDEQYF. Here the CDR3 DNA reads TGCAGTGCTTCCCCCAGGGACGAGCAGTACTTC. V gene TRBV20-1 combines with J gene TRBJ2-7; D perhaps matches TRBD1 (5 bases). The CDR3 is 11 residues long. Trimming took off 5 bases at V and 5 bases at J, with 10 bases between the two ends. CDR1 and CDR2 (germline): DFQATT, SNEGSKA (reference sequence).

The chain carries TRBV19 and TRBJ2-1; 7 nucleotides align to TRBD2. The CDR3 has 14 residues. V gave up 7 bases and J gave up 7 bases; unmatched junction bases: 10. From germline, CDR1 is LNHDA and CDR2 SQIVND (reference sequence). CDR3 nucleotide sequence: TGTGCCAGTAAAGGCCCCTTAGCGGGTAATGAGCAGTTCTTC. This codes for CASKGPLAGNEQFF.

The chain is built from TRBV4-2 and TRBJ1-5; 7 bases match TRBD1. CDR1 LGHNA and CDR2 YNFKEQ come from the germline V gene. This CDR3 comprises 15 residues. The V and J ends lost 5 bases and 4 bases, in that order; junction bases with no gene match: 8. The DNA for the CDR3 is TGTGCCAGCAGCTCGGCCGACAGGGAAAATCAGCCCCAGCATTTT. Translating gives CASSSADRENQPQHF.

This clone has only a few counts. The chain couples TRBV7-9 to TRBJ2-1, with 8 bases fitting TRBD2. Germline assignment: CDR1 SEHNR and CDR2 FQNEAQ (reference sequence). CDR3 size: 16 residues. The J segment lost 4 bases and the V segment lost 5 bases, leaving 10 bases of the junction unmatched. The CDR3 is CASSPQSGRAYNEQFF. The CDR3 nucleotides read TGTGCCAGCAGCCCCCAAAGCGGGAGAGCGTACAATGAGCAGTTCTTC.

The CDR3 region is CASSLTAGGIEAFF. CDR3 DNA: TGCGCCAGCAGCTTGACGGCGGGTGGGATTGAAGCTTTCTTT. This sequence joins TRBV5-1 and TRBJ1-1; D is undetermined. Between the trimmed V and J ends, which lost 1 base and 7 bases, there was a span of 14 bases. CDR1 and CDR2 from the germline V gene are SGHRS and YFSETQ. The CDR3 has 14 residues.

This clone was counted only a few times. This sequence joins TRBV14 and TRBJ2-5; TRBD1 matches 7 bases. The germline V gene has CDR1 SGHDN and CDR2 FVKESK. The CDR3 length is 13 residues. J was trimmed by 4 bases and V by 5 bases; bases with no gene match: 4. The CDR3 nucleotides read TGTGCCAGCAGCTTGGGACAGCGAGAGACCCAGTACTTC. Protein: CASSLGQRETQYF.

The rearrangement links TRBV5-1 to TRBJ2-1, with 7 bases identical to TRBD2. This CDR3 contains 17 residues. Looked up from germline, CDR1 is SGHRS and CDR2 is YFSETQ. J gave up 4 bases and V 3 bases, and 13 bases lay outside the gene matches. The CDR3 nucleotides are TGCGCCAGCAGCTACAAACCGGGGAGCGGGACTTACAATGAGCAGTTCTTC. Translating gives CASSYKPGSGTYNEQFF.

This clone was observed a single time. CDR3 sequence reads: CASSSPGLQETQYF. In DNA, the CDR3 is TGTGCCAGCAGTTCCCCGGGTCTGCAAGAGACCCAGTACTTC. The chain uses TRBV6-5 and TRBJ2-5; D unresolved. V dropped 4 bases and J dropped 2 bases, with 11 bases sitting between them. The length of the CDR3 is 14 residues. Per the germline V gene, CDR1 is MNHEY and CDR2 is SVGAGI.

The genes are TRBV5-6 and TRBJ2-2, with D perhaps matching TRBD2 (5 bases). The V gene lost 2 bases and the J gene lost 2 bases, with 13 bases spanning the gap. Germline V gene sequence: CDR1 SGHDT, CDR2 YYEEEE. The CDR3 is 16 residues long. The CDR3 region has the DNA TGTGCCAGCAGCTTTATGAGGGTAACTAACACCGGGGAGCTGTTTTTT. Translating gives CASSFMRVTNTGELFF.

This clone came up a few times. The genes are TRBV7-9 and TRBJ1-5; the match to TRBD1 covers 7 bases. The CDR3 runs 14 residues. V lost 1 base and J lost 9; bases outside the gene matches: 6. CDR1 and CDR2 from the germline V gene are SEHNR and FQNEAQ (reference sequence). The CDR3 sequence: CASSLGTGSRPQHF. The DNA for the CDR3 is TGTGCCAGCAGCTTAGGGACAGGTTCGCGGCCCCAGCATTTT.